A selection of T cell receptor beta chains follows, all from one sample in a study of T-cell reconstitution after alpha-beta-depleted transplantation in children. TCRdb ran MiXCR on the PCR reads and lists one entry per CDR3 protein. This sample yields some 200,000 distinct CDR3 sequences, of which roughly 9.1% are seen a single time; less than 40% belongs to the top ten. The starting material was PBMCs, mostly from graft donor cells, obtained 360 days after TCRalphabeta/CD19-depleted stem cell transplant. The receptors come from a male patient aged 2 to 9 who had a stem cell transplant for acute myeloid leukemia, so the T cells may come from the graft donor. The CDR3 runs from the conserved cysteine through the conserved F or W. A D gene is named only where the DNA matches it firmly. Clone size is shown for a subset of rows, as once, few, many or a class of expanded clone.

TRBV7-9,few,NA,13,TRBJ1-2,TGTGCCAGCAGCTTAGCCGGAGGGTTGGGCTACACCTTC,CASSLAGGLGYTF
TRBV20-1,NA,TRBD1,18,TRBJ1-1,TGCAGTGCTAGAGATCCAAGGGGACAGGTCATTCGGGGTACTGAAGCTTTCTTT,CSARDPRGQVIRGTEAFF
TRBV24-1,many,NA,18,TRBJ2-1,TGTGCCACCAGTGGGGCCCCGACAGGACCCACCGATTACAATGAGCAGTTCTTC,CATSGAPTGPTDYNEQFF
TRBV28,few,TRBD2,15,TRBJ2-3,TGTGCCAGCACATCGGGCGGGAGGCCAGGGGATACGCAGTATTTT,CASTSGGRPGDTQYF
TRBV10-3,NA,NA,14,TRBJ2-2,TGTGCCATCAGTGGGATGGGGGCCACCGGGGAGCTGTTTTTT,CAISGMGATGELFF
TRBV12-3/TRBV12-4,many,NA,17,TRBJ2-2,TGTGCCAGCAGCCTCGCCGTGGGGGACCTCTACACCGGGGAGCTGTTTTTT,CASSLAVGDLYTGELFF
TRBV20-1,many,TRBD2,14,TRBJ2-2,TGCAGTGCAGCGAGCGGGAGGTACACCGGGGAGCTGTTTTTT,CSAASGRYTGELFF
TRBV20-1,few,TRBD2,19,TRBJ2-7,TGCAGTGCGTGGTGTTTGGGGCTAGCGGGATTTTGTCGGATCCTCGAGCAGTACTTC,CSAWCLGLAGFCRILEQYF
TRBV5-1,few,TRBD2,14,TRBJ2-5,TGCGCCAGCAGCTTCGGGGGGAACCAAGAGACCCAGTACTTC,CASSFGGNQETQYF
TRBV10-3,many,TRBD1,18,TRBJ2-6,TGTGCCATCAGCGCCCGGGACAGGCATATAGCTGGGGCCAACGTCCTGACTTTC,CAISARDRHIAGANVLTF
TRBV28,many,TRBD2,15,TRBJ2-1,TGTGCCAGCAGTCCCGGGACTAGCGGATACAATGAGCAGTTCTTC,CASSPGTSGYNEQFF
TRBV7-2,many,NA,16,TRBJ2-1,TGTGCCAGCAGCACCCGGAACCTTTACCTTTTAGGTGAGCAGTTCTTC,CASSTRNLYLLGEQFF
TRBV12-3/TRBV12-4,NA,NA,14,TRBJ2-3,TGTGCCAGCAGTTTAGGAGTAGAAACAGATACGCAGTATTTT,CASSLGVETDTQYF
TRBV3-1,few,NA,15,TRBJ2-7,TGTGCCAGCAGCCTTCGACAGAGCTTTCCCTACGAGCAGTACTTC,CASSLRQSFPYEQYF
TRBV20-1,NA,TRBD2,13,TRBJ2-3,TGCAGTGCTAGAGTAGCGGGAGAGGATACGCAGTATTTT,CSARVAGEDTQYF
TRBV29-1,NA,NA,15,TRBJ2-3,TGCAGCGTCAAACCGACAGGCCCTAGAATAGATACGCAGTATTTT,CSVKPTGPRIDTQYF
TRBV7-9,NA,NA,14,TRBJ2-5,TGTGCCAGCAGCTACGACAGGTCCCTCGGGACCCAGTACTTC,CASSYDRSLGTQYF
TRBV12-3/TRBV12-4,NA,TRBD2,17,TRBJ2-5,TGTGCCAGCAGTTTGGTAACGGGCGGGGGATACCAAGAGACCCAGTACTTC,CASSLVTGGGYQETQYF
TRBV9,many,NA,13,TRBJ2-5,TGTGCCAGCGCAAGACAGGGAGGAGAGACCCAGTACTTC,CASARQGGETQYF
TRBV30,NA,NA,14,TRBJ2-4,TGTGCCTGGACGGAGGACAAGTTGCGCGACATTCAGTACTTC,CAWTEDKLRDIQYF
TRBV5-6,NA,NA,16,TRBJ1-2,TGTGCCAGCAGCCGAGGGGGGGACGGAGATAACTATGGCTACACCTTC,CASSRGGDGDNYGYTF
TRBV7-6,NA,TRBD2,20,TRBJ2-1,TGTGCCAGCAGCTCCACGAGAGTCCTAGCGGGATCTGACCCATACAATGAGCAGTTCTTC,CASSSTRVLAGSDPYNEQFF
TRBV2,few,NA,15,TRBJ1-5,TGTGCCAGCAGTGATGGGGTGTTAAGCAATCAGCCCCAGCATTTT,CASSDGVLSNQPQHF
TRBV18,many,NA,14,TRBJ2-5,TGTGCCAGCTCACCACCGAGACAGCAAGAGACCCAGTACTTC,CASSPPRQQETQYF
TRBV5-1,many,NA,16,TRBJ2-2,TGCGCCAGCAGCTTGGTTTGGGGGCGGTGGACCGGGGAGCTGTTTTTT,CASSLVWGRWTGELFF
TRBV25-1,NA,NA,17,TRBJ2-1,TGTGCCAGCAGGAGAGGTGGGGGGTTCAATCGTTACAATGAGCAGTTCTTC,CASRRGGGFNRYNEQFF
TRBV28,NA,NA,15,TRBJ2-1,TGTGCCAGCACCACGACGGGGGAGGTGGACAATGAGCAGTTCTTC,CASTTTGEVDNEQFF
TRBV5-6,many,NA,14,TRBJ2-1,TGTGCCAGCAGCTCACGGTTTGCCTACAATGAGCAGTTCTTC,CASSSRFAYNEQFF
TRBV5-1,once,NA,16,TRBJ2-5,TGCGCCAGCAGCTTGGCCCTGGGCCGGACGAGTGAGACCCAGTACTTC,CASSLALGRTSETQYF
TRBV7-8,few,TRBD2,13,TRBJ2-3,TGTGCCAGCAGCGCGCGACTAGCCATAGTGTGGTATTTT,CASSARLAIVWYF
TRBV12-3/TRBV12-4,many,TRBD1,16,TRBJ1-5,TGTGCCAGCAGTTTAGCAAACAGGGGCAGCAATCAGCCCCAGCATTTT,CASSLANRGSNQPQHF
TRBV29-1,few,TRBD1,14,TRBJ2-3,TGCAGCGTCAAACGACAGGGGAGCACAGATACGCAGTATTTT,CSVKRQGSTDTQYF
TRBV7-2,NA,NA,14,TRBJ1-1,TGTGCCAGCAGCTTAGTTCCTGGGAGCACTGAAGCTTTCTTT,CASSLVPGSTEAFF
TRBV4-1,NA,NA,19,TRBJ2-1,TGCGCCAGCAGCCAAGTAGGGGGGATGTCCACGGGCTCCTACAATGAGCAGTTCTTC,CASSQVGGMSTGSYNEQFF
TRBV10-3,many,NA,13,TRBJ2-1,TGTGCCATCAGTAAAGGGGGGGACAATGAGCAGTTCTTC,CAISKGGDNEQFF
TRBV5-1,few,TRBD2,16,TRBJ2-1,TGCGCCAGCAGCTTGTTCACTAGCGGGATTGGCAATGAGCAGTTCTTC,CASSLFTSGIGNEQFF
TRBV28,NA,TRBD2,17,TRBJ2-5,TGTGCCAGCAGTTCTCCGACTAGCGGGCCACCCGAGGAGACCCAGTACTTC,CASSSPTSGPPEETQYF
TRBV5-1,NA,TRBD1,14,TRBJ2-5,TGCGCCAGCAGTAAACAGGGGGCTGTGGAGACCCAGTACTTC,CASSKQGAVETQYF
TRBV4-2,many,TRBD1,14,TRBJ2-7,TGTGCCAGCAGCCCCCGGGACAGGCTATACGAGCAGTACTTC,CASSPRDRLYEQYF
TRBV18,few,NA,12,TRBJ2-1,TGTGCCAGCTCACCTCCTAACAATGAGCAGTTCTTC,CASSPPNNEQFF
TRBV12-3/TRBV12-4,many,NA,16,TRBJ2-1,TGTGCCAGCAGTCCCCCCCAGGTTTTTCCACACAATGAGCAGTTCTTC,CASSPPQVFPHNEQFF
TRBV7-2,many,NA,14,TRBJ2-4,TGTGCCAGCAGCTTGTCGGGGAGTACAAACATTCAGTACTTC,CASSLSGSTNIQYF
TRBV7-2,few,NA,14,TRBJ2-1,TGTGCCAGCGCCCCGGCAGGGACGATCAATGAGCAGTTCTTC,CASAPAGTINEQFF
TRBV12-3/TRBV12-4,NA,NA,13,TRBJ2-2,TGTGCCGGCTTGGGAGAGCTTACCGGGGAGCTGTTTTTT,CAGLGELTGELFF
TRBV30,NA,NA,11,TRBJ1-2,TGTGCCTGGAGTGGCCAGGGGATGTACACCTTC,CAWSGQGMYTF
TRBV7-6,NA,TRBD2,16,TRBJ2-7,TGTGCCAGCAGCCCCCTTAATAGCGGGGCCTCGGGTGAGCAGTACTTC,CASSPLNSGASGEQYF
TRBV3-1,few,TRBD1,14,TRBJ1-2,TGTGCCAGCAGCCGGACAGGTTGGGGCTATGGCTACACCTTC,CASSRTGWGYGYTF
TRBV29-1,NA,NA,10,TRBJ2-1,TGCAGCGTTGTCGGGAATGAGCAGTTCTTC,CSVVGNEQFF
TRBV7-9,few,NA,15,TRBJ1-2,TGTGCCAGCAGCGGGACTGCTCCCCCTAACTATGGCTACACCTTC,CASSGTAPPNYGYTF